A single sample is the source of the 5 T cell receptor beta chains below, sequenced in a study of shared clonotypes between healthy human individuals. Produced via immunoSEQ multiplex PCR; TCRdb's table is partial and in-frame only. The sample comprises a few million clones, 85% to 95% of which are singletons, and more than 0.12% rests with the top ten. Specimen: naive CD4+ T cells sorted from blood. Subset in this sample: CD45RA+ positively selected. These receptors originate from a man younger than 35 in good health.

The chain joins TRBV5-1 to TRBJ2-5, with 12 positions matching TRBD1. The junction had 6 bases not matched to a gene; V was cut back by 4 bases and J by 5 bases. The CDR3 loop spans 15 amino acids. CDR1 and CDR2 (germline): SGHRS, YFSETQ. The CDR3 spells CASSPGTGGLETQYF. CDR3 DNA: TGCGCCAGCAGCCCCGGGACAGGGGGCCTGGAGACCCAGTACTTC.

The chain joins TRBV7-9 to TRBJ1-4, with 7 nucleotides matching TRBD1. The germline V gene has CDR1 SEHNR and CDR2 FQNEAQ (reference sequence). The CDR3 spans 19 residues. Germline trimming cut 3 bases from V and 2 bases from J; bases unmatched to any gene: 15. For the CDR3, the DNA is TGTGCCAGCAGCTTTCGGGGATATGACAGGGACTTGACTAATGAAAAACTGTTTTTT. The encoded protein is CASSFRGYDRDLTNEKLFF. The full variable domain, with the rest looked up from reference TRBV7-9 and TRBJ1-4, is DTGVSQNPRHKITKRGQNVTFRCDPISEHNRLYWYRQTLGQGPEFLTYFQNEAQLEKSRLLSDRFSAERPKGSFSTLEIQRTEQGDSAMYLCASSFRGYDRDLTNEKLFFGSGTQLSVL.

The chain has TRBV11-2 and TRBJ2-3, with D maybe TRBD1 (6 bases). The germline V gene has CDR1 SGHAT and CDR2 FQNNGV. The CDR3 contains 15 residues. The V gene lost 4 bases and the J gene lost 4 bases, with 15 bases spanning the gap. The CDR3 loop is CASSSTSQGSDTQYF. CDR3 in DNA: TGTGCCAGCAGCTCTACCTCCCAGGGGTCAGATACGCAGTATTTT.

This rearrangement joins TRBV27 to TRBJ1-1; TRBD1 aligns across 7 bases. The V gene end was trimmed by 6 bases and the J gene end by 5 bases; junction bases not matched to a gene: 9. From germline, CDR1 is MNHEY and CDR2 SMNVEV (reference sequence). CDR3 size: 14 residues. The CDR3 region has the DNA TGTGCCAGCAGCAACACAGGGGCATGGACTGAAGCTTTCTTT. Protein: CASSNTGAWTEAFF.

CDR3 nucleotides: TGTGCCAGTAGTATTGAACAGGGGGCCTATGGCTACACCTTC. It yields the protein CASSIEQGAYGYTF. The V call is TRBV19, the J call TRBJ1-2; TRBD1 agrees at 9 bases. This CDR3 region has 14 residues. CDR1 and CDR2 (germline): LNHDA, SQIVND (reference sequence). V shed 3 bases and J 4 bases; nucleotides not matched to a gene: 3. Filled out from reference TRBV19 and TRBJ1-2, the complete variable domain reads DGGITQSPKYLFRKEGQNVTLSCEQNLNHDAMYWYRQDPGQGLRLIYYSQIVNDFQKGDIAEGYSVSREKKESFPLTVTSAQKNPTAFYLCASSIEQGAYGYTFGSGTRLTVV.